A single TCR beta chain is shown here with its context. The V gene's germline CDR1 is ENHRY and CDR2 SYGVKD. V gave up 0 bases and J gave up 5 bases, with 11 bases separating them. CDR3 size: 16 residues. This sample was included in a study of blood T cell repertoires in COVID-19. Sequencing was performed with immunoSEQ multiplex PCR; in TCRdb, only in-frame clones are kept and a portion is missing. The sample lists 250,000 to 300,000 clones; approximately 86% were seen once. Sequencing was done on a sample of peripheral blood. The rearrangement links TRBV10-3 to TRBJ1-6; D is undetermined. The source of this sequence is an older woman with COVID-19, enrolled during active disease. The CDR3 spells CAISESLPENNSPLHF. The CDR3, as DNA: TGTGCCATCAGTGAGTCGCTGCCAGAAAATAATTCACCCCTCCACTTT.